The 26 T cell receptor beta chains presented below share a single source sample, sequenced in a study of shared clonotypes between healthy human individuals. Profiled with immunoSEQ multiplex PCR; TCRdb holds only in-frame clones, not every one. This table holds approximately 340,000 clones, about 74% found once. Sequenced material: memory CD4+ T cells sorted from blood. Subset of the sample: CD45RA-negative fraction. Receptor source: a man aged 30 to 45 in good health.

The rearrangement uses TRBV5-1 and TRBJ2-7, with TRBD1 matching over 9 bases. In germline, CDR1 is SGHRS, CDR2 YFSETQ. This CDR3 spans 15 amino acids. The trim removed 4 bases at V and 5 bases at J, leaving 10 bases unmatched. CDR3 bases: TGCGCCAGCAGCCCAAGGACAGGGGCTCCACACGAGCAGTACTTC. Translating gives CASSPRTGAPHEQYF.

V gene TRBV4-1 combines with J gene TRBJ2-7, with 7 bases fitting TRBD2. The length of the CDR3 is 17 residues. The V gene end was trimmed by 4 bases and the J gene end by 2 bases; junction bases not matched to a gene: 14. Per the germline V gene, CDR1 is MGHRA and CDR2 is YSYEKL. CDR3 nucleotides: TGCGCCAGCAGCCCTGACCCCGGGACTACCAACCCCTACGAGCAGTACTTC. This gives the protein CASSPDPGTTNPYEQYF.

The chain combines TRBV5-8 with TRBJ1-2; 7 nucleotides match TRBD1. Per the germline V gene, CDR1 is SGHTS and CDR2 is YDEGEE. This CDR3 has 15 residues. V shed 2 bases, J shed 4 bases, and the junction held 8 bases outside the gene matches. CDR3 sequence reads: CASSFPDRASYGYTF. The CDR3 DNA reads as TGTGCCAGCAGCTTCCCCGACAGGGCTAGCTATGGCTACACCTTC.

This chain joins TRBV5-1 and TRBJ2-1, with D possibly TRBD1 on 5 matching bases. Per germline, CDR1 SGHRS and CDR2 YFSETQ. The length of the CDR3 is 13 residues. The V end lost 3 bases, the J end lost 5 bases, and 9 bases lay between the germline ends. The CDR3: CASSSRDDNEQFF. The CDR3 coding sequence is TGCGCCAGCAGCTCCAGGGATGACAATGAGCAGTTCTTC.

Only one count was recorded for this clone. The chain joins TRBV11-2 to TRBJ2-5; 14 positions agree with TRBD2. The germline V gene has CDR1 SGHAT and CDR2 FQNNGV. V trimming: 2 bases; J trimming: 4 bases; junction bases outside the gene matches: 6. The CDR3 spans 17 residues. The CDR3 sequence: CASSLRGGLAGAETQYF. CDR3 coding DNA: TGTGCCAGCAGCTTACGGGGGGGACTAGCGGGAGCAGAGACCCAGTACTTC.

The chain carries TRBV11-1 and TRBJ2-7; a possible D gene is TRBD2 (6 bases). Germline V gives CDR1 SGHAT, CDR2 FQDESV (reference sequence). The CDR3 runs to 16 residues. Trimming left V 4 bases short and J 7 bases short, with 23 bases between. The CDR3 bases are TGTGCCAGCAGCTCCGGGGGTCCAAGGCCTCAAGAGGAGCAGTACTTC. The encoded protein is CASSSGGPRPQEEQYF.

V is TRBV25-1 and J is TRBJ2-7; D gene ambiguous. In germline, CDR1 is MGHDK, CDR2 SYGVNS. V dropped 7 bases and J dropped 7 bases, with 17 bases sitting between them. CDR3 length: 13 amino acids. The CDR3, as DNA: TGTGCCAGCAAGGGTCAGGCCTATCGGGAGCAGTACTTC. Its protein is CASKGQAYREQYF.

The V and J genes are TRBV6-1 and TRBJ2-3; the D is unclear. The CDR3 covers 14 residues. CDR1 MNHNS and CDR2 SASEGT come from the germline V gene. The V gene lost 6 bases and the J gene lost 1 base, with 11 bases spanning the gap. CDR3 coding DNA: TGTGCCAGCAGATTGTTTTCGGGCACAGATACGCAGTATTTT. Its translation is CASRLFSGTDTQYF.

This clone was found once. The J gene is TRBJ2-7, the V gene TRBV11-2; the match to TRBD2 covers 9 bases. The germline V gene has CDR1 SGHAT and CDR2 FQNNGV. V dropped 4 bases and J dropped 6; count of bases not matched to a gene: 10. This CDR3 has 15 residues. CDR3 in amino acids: CASSSRLAALGEQYF. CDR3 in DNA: TGTGCCAGCAGCTCCAGACTAGCGGCGCTGGGCGAGCAGTACTTC.

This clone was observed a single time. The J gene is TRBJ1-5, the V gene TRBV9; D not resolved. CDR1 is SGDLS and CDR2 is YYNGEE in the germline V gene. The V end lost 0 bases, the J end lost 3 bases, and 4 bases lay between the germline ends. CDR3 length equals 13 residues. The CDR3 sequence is CASSVGTNQPQHF. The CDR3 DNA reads TGTGCCAGCAGCGTAGGGACCAATCAGCCCCAGCATTTT. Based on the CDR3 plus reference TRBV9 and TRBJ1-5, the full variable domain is DSGVTQTPKHLITATGQRVTLRCSPRSGDLSVYWYQQSLDQGLQFLIQYYNGEERAKGNILERFSAQQFPDLHSELNLSSLELGDSALYFCASSVGTNQPQHFGDGTRLSIL.

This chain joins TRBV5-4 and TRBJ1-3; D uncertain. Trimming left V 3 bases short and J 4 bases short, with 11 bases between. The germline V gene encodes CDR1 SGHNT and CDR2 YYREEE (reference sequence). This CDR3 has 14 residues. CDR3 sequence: CASSSDGLGNTIYF. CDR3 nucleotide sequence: TGTGCCAGCAGCTCTGACGGACTAGGAAACACCATATATTTT.

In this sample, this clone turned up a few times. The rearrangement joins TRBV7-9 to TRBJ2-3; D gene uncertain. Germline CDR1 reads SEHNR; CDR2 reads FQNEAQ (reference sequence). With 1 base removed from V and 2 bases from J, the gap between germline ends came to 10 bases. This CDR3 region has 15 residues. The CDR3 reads CASSLGSLPTDTQYF. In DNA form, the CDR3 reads TGTGCCAGCAGCTTAGGGTCTTTACCCACAGATACGCAGTATTTT.

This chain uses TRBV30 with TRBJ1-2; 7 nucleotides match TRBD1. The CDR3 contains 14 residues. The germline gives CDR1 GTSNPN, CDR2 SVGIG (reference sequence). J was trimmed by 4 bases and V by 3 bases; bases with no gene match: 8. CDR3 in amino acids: CAWRPRQGIYGYTF. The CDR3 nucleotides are TGTGCCTGGAGGCCCCGACAGGGAATCTATGGCTACACCTTC. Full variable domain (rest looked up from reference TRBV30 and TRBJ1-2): SQTIHQWPATLVQPVGSPLSLECTVEGTSNPNLYWYRQAAGRGLQLLFYSVGIGQISSEVPQNLSASRPQDRQFILSSKKLLLSDSGFYLCAWRPRQGIYGYTFGSGTRLTVV.

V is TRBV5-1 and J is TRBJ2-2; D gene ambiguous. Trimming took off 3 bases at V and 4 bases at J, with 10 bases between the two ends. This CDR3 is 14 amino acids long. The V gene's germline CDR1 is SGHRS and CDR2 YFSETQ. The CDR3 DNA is TGCGCCAGCAGCTACGTTATGTCCACCGGGGAGCTGTTTTTT. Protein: CASSYVMSTGELFF.

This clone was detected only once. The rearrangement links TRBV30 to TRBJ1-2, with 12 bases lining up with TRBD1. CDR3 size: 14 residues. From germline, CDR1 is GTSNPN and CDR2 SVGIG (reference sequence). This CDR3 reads CAKSRGQGAIGYTF. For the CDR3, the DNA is TGTGCTAAAAGCCGGGGACAGGGGGCGATTGGCTACACCTTC.

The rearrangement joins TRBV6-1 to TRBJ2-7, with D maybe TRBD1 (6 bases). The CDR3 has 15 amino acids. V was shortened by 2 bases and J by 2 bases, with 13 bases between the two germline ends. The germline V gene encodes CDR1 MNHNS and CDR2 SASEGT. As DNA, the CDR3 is TGTGCCAGCAGTGAATTTCCAGGGGTGACCTACGAGCAGTACTTC. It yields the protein CASSEFPGVTYEQYF.

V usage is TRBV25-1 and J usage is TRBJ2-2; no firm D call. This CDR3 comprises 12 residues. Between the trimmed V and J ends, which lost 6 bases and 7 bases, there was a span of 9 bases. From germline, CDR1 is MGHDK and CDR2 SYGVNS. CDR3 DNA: TGTGCCAGCAGCCTTGTGTTCGGGGAGCTGTTTTTT. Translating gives CASSLVFGELFF.

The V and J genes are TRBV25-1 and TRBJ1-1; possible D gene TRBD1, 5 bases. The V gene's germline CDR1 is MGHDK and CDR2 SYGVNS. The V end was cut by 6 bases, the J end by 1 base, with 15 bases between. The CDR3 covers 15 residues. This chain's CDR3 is CASRSSTGKNTEAFF. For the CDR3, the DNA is TGTGCCAGCAGGTCAAGCACAGGAAAGAACACTGAAGCTTTCTTT. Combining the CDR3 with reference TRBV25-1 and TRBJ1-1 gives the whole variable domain EADIYQTPRYLVIGTGKKITLECSQTMGHDKMYWYQQDPGMELHLIHYSYGVNSTEKGDLSSESTVSRIRTEHFPLTLESARPSHTSQYLCASRSSTGKNTEAFFGQGTRLTVV.

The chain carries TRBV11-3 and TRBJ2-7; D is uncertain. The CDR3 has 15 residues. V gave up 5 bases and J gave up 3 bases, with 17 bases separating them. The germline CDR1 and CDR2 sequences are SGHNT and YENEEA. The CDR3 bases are TGTGCCAGCAGCCCCCGACATTTATTATTCTACGAGCAGTACTTC. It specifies CASSPRHLLFYEQYF.

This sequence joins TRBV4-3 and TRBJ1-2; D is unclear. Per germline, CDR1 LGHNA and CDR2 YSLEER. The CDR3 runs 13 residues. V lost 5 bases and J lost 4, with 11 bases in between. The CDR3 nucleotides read TGCGCCAGCAGCTCCCTGGGGATCTATGGCTACACCTTC. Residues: CASSSLGIYGYTF.

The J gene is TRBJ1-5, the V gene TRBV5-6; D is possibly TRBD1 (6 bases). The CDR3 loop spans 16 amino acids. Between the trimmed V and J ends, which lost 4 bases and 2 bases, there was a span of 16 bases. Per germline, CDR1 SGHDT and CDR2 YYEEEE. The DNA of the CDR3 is TGTGCCAGCAGCCGAGGGGGGTTTCGGGGCAATCAGCCCCAGCATTTT. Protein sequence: CASSRGGFRGNQPQHF.

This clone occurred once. The CDR3: CASSSRTGQVTGELFF. The CDR3 DNA follows: TGTGCCAGCAGCTCCCGGACAGGGCAGGTCACCGGGGAGCTGTTTTTT. The J gene is TRBJ2-2, the V gene TRBV7-9, with 8 bases fitting TRBD1. J lost 4 bases, V lost 4 bases, and 8 bases had no gene match. Germline loops: CDR1 SEHNR, CDR2 FQNEAQ (reference sequence). CDR3 length: 16 amino acids. Looking up the rest from reference TRBV7-9 and TRBJ2-2 gives the full variable domain: DTGVSQNPRHKITKRGQNVTFRCDPISEHNRLYWYRQTLGQGPEFLTYFQNEAQLEKSRLLSDRFSAERPKGSFSTLEIQRTEQGDSAMYLCASSSRTGQVTGELFFGEGSRLTVL.

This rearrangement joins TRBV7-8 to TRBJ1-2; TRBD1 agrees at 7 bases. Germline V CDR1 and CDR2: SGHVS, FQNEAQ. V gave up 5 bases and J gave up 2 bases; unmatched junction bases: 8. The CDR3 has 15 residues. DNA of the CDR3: TGTGCCAGCAGCATTAACAGGGGATTGAACTATGGCTACACCTTC. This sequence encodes CASSINRGLNYGYTF.

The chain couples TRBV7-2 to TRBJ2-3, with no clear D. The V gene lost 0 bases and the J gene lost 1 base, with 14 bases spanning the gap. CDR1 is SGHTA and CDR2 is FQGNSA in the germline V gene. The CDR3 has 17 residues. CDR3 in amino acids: CASSLATSMLGTDTQYF. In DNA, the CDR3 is TGTGCCAGCAGCTTAGCGACGTCTATGCTGGGCACAGATACGCAGTATTTT.

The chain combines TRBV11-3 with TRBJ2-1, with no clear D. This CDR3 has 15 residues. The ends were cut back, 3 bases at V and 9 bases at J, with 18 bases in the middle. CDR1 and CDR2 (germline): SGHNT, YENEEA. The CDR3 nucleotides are TGTGCCAGCAGCTTTTCCGGGTCCGTATCGGGTGAGCAGTTCTTC. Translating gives CASSFSGSVSGEQFF.

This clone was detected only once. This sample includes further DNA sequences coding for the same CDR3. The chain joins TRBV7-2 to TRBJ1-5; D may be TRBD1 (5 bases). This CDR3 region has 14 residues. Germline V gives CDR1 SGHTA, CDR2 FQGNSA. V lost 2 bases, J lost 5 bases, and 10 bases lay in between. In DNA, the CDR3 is TGTGCCAGCAGCTTATTTCAGGGCTATCAGCCCCAGCATTTT. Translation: CASSLFQGYQPQHF.